One and the same sample provided the 23 T cell receptor beta chains below, sequenced in a study of cytomegalovirus exposure and HLA in healthy donors. Researchers ran the PCR with 60 Vbeta and 13 Jbeta primers. TCRdb's copy holds only in-frame clones and misses some; the assay was immunoSEQ multiplex PCR. This sample has approximately 160,000 clones, with around 85% found just once. The sample taken for sequencing was PBMCs. These receptors all come from a man in his forties or fifties in good health and CMV-seropositive.

The genes are TRBV5-1 and TRBJ2-1, with 12 bases matching TRBD2. This CDR3 is built from 15 residues. Germline V gene sequence: CDR1 SGHRS, CDR2 YFSETQ. V gave up 4 bases and J gave up 4 bases; unmatched junction bases: 3. The CDR3 sequence: CASSLTSGSYNEQFF. CDR3 nucleotides: TGCGCCAGCAGCCTGACTAGCGGGAGTTACAATGAGCAGTTCTTC.

The chain carries TRBV19 and TRBJ1-6; TRBD1 matches at 7 bases. With V trimmed by 3 bases and J by 8 bases, 4 bases remained unmatched. The V gene's germline CDR1 is LNHDA and CDR2 SQIVND (reference sequence). CDR3 length: 14 residues. The CDR3 bases are TGTGCCAGTAGTATTCAGGGGGTTGATTCACCCCTCCACTTT. Protein product: CASSIQGVDSPLHF.

The chain uses TRBV28 and TRBJ2-1; 12 bases are a match to TRBD2. The germline CDR1 and CDR2 sequences are MDHEN and SYDVKM. This CDR3 is 21 amino acids long. After removal of 4 bases from V and 7 bases from J, the junction contained 23 bases not matched to a gene. The CDR3 sequence: CASSYRGGLAGGSSRVNEQFF. In DNA, the CDR3 is TGTGCCAGCAGTTACAGGGGGGGGCTAGCGGGAGGGTCCTCTAGGGTGAATGAGCAGTTCTTC.

V usage is TRBV9 and J usage is TRBJ2-7; D gene ambiguous. Trimming stripped 0 bases from V and 0 bases from J, with 13 bases between. The germline CDR1 and CDR2 sequences are SGDLS and YYNGEE. The CDR3 spans 16 residues. CDR3 bases: TGTGCCAGCAGCGTAGGACCTGACACGAGCTCCTACGAGCAGTACTTC. It codes for CASSVGPDTSSYEQYF.

This sequence joins TRBV9 and TRBJ2-7, with 9 bases fitting TRBD2. Per the germline V gene, CDR1 is SGDLS and CDR2 is YYNGEE. This CDR3 is 14 amino acids long. The trim removed 2 bases at V and 3 bases at J, leaving 3 bases unmatched. The CDR3 here is CASSVLSGSYEQYF. CDR3 DNA: TGTGCCAGCAGCGTCCTTAGCGGGAGCTACGAGCAGTACTTC.

This clone was counted a single time. The chain recombines TRBV5-4 with TRBJ2-5; 7 positions match TRBD1. V was clipped by 0 bases and J by 2 bases; unmatched bases: 4. The CDR3 runs 15 residues. Per the germline V gene, CDR1 is SGHNT and CDR2 is YYREEE (reference sequence). The CDR3 DNA reads as TGTGCCAGCAGCTTGGCGGACAGGCTACAAGAGACCCAGTACTTC. Encoded protein: CASSLADRLQETQYF.

The chain has TRBV11-3 and TRBJ2-5; TRBD1 matches at 8 bases. The CDR3 totals 13 residues. Germline V CDR1 and CDR2: SGHNT, YENEEA. V dropped 3 bases and J dropped 11; count of bases not matched to a gene: 8. The CDR3: CASSFAGTGDQYF. The CDR3, as DNA: TGTGCCAGCAGCTTTGCCGGGACAGGTGATCAGTACTTC.

The CDR3 spells CASSFFGRNEQFF. The DNA for the CDR3 is TGTGCCAGCAGCTTTTTTGGGAGGAATGAGCAGTTCTTC. The chain carries TRBV7-8 and TRBJ2-1, with D perhaps matching TRBD2 (6 bases). The V end lost 3 bases, the J end lost 7 bases, and 10 bases lay between the germline ends. Germline CDR1 is SGHVS and CDR2 is FQNEAQ. The length of the CDR3 is 13 residues.

The chain carries TRBV28 and TRBJ2-5, with D possibly matching TRBD1 (8 bases). Germline V gives CDR1 MDHEN, CDR2 SYDVKM. This CDR3 spans 14 amino acids. Trimming removed 6 bases at V and 2 bases at J, with 13 bases between. The CDR3 DNA sequence: TGTGCCAGCAGAGAACAGGGGGGGCAAGAGACCCAGTACTTC. This gives the protein CASREQGGQETQYF.

This clone was recorded a few times. The gene calls are TRBV28 and TRBJ1-2; possible D gene TRBD1, 5 bases. V lost 3 bases and J lost 4, with 9 bases in between. CDR1 and CDR2 (germline): MDHEN, SYDVKM. The CDR3 contains 13 residues. CDR3 protein: CASSLGGVYGYTF. The CDR3 DNA reads TGTGCCAGCAGTTTGGGGGGGGTCTATGGCTACACCTTC.

This clone was seen once. The V gene is TRBV7-2, the J gene TRBJ1-1, with D uncertain. The CDR3 sequence is 12 residues long. Germline V CDR1 and CDR2: SGHTA, FQGNSA. The V end was cut by 3 bases, the J end by 3 bases, with 5 bases between. The CDR3 nucleotides read TGTGCCAGCAGCTTGGAGGACACTGAAGCTTTCTTT. As protein: CASSLEDTEAFF.

The chain couples TRBV15 to TRBJ2-1; tentative D call: TRBD2 (7 bases). The CDR3 is 19 amino acids. The germline V and J ends were trimmed by 1 base and 2 bases, with 21 bases remaining between them. Germline V lookup: CDR1 LNHNV, CDR2 YYDKDF (reference sequence). The CDR3, as DNA: TGTGCCACCAGCAGAGCCCTGGGTGGGAGGGGGTACACCTACAATGAGCAGTTCTTC. Protein: CATSRALGGRGYTYNEQFF.

The chain uses TRBV28 and TRBJ2-4; D is possibly TRBD1 (6 bases). Germline V gene sequence: CDR1 MDHEN, CDR2 SYDVKM. This CDR3 spans 18 amino acids. V was shortened by 5 bases and J by 6 bases, with 26 bases between the two germline ends. CDR3: CASSPSKQGMMGRNIQYF. DNA for the CDR3: TGTGCCAGCAGTCCTTCCAAACAGGGTATGATGGGGCGAAACATTCAGTACTTC.

This clone has just one count. V is TRBV7-6 and J is TRBJ1-4; 7 bases line up with TRBD1. The CDR3 extends over 15 amino acids. The J segment lost 1 base and the V segment lost 1 base, leaving 0 bases of the junction unmatched. From germline, CDR1 is SGHVS and CDR2 FNYEAQ. CDR3 in DNA: TGTGCCAGCAGCTTAGGGACAGGAACTAATGAAAAACTGTTTTTT. Translation gives CASSLGTGTNEKLFF.

The chain uses TRBV19 and TRBJ1-1; D gene unclear. This CDR3 spans 14 amino acids. Germline CDR1 LNHDA, CDR2 SQIVND (reference sequence). V was clipped by 3 bases and J by 2 bases, with 10 bases between them. CDR3 sequence reads: CASSMGRPNTEAFF. Here the CDR3 DNA reads TGTGCCAGTAGTATGGGCAGGCCCAACACTGAAGCTTTCTTT.

This clone turned up a few times. The rearrangement links TRBV6-4 to TRBJ2-2; 9 bases are a match to TRBD1. The CDR3 is 16 residues long. Germline V gene data show CDR1 as MRHNA and CDR2 as SNTAGT. V trimming: 0 bases; J trimming: 4 bases; junction bases outside the gene matches: 3. The CDR3 loop reads CASSDSGTGTTGELFF. In DNA form, the CDR3 reads TGTGCCAGCAGTGACTCCGGGACAGGGACCACCGGGGAGCTGTTTTTT.

The gene calls are TRBV5-6 and TRBJ2-6; D is ambiguous. Trimming removed 0 bases at V and 2 bases at J, with 9 bases between. The CDR3 runs 16 residues. Germline V gives CDR1 SGHDT, CDR2 YYEEEE. This CDR3 reads CASSLGASPGANVLTF. DNA of the CDR3: TGTGCCAGCAGCTTGGGCGCGTCCCCTGGGGCCAACGTCCTGACTTTC.

The V gene is TRBV15, the J gene TRBJ2-3; no definite D call. Germline V lookup: CDR1 LNHNV, CDR2 YYDKDF (reference sequence). V was pared by 2 bases and J by 1 base, with 13 bases between. This CDR3 spans 16 amino acids. The CDR3 nucleotides are TGTGCCACCAGCAGACAGGCTGCTCGTGGCACAGATACGCAGTATTTT. This gives the protein CATSRQAARGTDTQYF.

J is TRBJ2-3 and V is TRBV7-3; no firm D call. Germline CDR1 is SGHTA and CDR2 is FQGTGA. This CDR3 is 14 amino acids long. V gave up 1 base and J gave up 4 bases, with 9 bases separating them. CDR3 sequence: CASSLSESADTQYF. CDR3 bases: TGTGCCAGCAGCTTAAGCGAGTCCGCAGATACGCAGTATTTT.

The chain combines TRBV9 with TRBJ2-7, with 9 positions matching TRBD1. The ends lost 4 bases at V and 2 bases at J; junction bases unmatched: 4. CDR1 is SGDLS, CDR2 YYNGEE, per germline. This CDR3 contains 14 residues. The CDR3: CASSRDRAPYEQYF. CDR3 in DNA: TGTGCCAGCAGCCGGGACAGGGCCCCCTACGAGCAGTACTTC.

Remarks on this clone: Different DNA sequences within this sample yield the same CDR3. The V gene is TRBV18, the J gene TRBJ1-2; 11 bases fit TRBD1. The CDR3 sequence is 15 residues long. Germline values: CDR1 KGHSH, CDR2 LQKENI. The J segment lost 1 base and the V segment lost 3 bases, leaving 1 base of the junction unmatched. CDR3 sequence: CASSPGTGGNYGYTF. CDR3 nucleotides: TGTGCCAGCTCACCCGGGACAGGGGGTAACTATGGCTACACCTTC.

The chain carries TRBV27 and TRBJ2-7; 8 bases are shared with TRBD1. The CDR3 length is 13 residues. J lost 5 bases, V lost 6 bases, and 6 bases had no gene match. Germline V gives CDR1 MNHEY, CDR2 SMNVEV (reference sequence). CDR3 sequence: CASRPPDRDEQYF. DNA of the CDR3: TGTGCCAGCAGACCGCCGGACAGGGACGAGCAGTACTTC.

This clone appeared a few times. At the DNA level, this CDR3 is encoded by other sequences in the same sample as well. V and J are TRBV5-1 and TRBJ2-2; no firm D call. Germline V gene data show CDR1 as SGHRS and CDR2 as YFSETQ. CDR3 length: 13 residues. Deletions cut 0 bases from V and 3 bases from J, with 3 bases between. CDR3 residues: CASSLADTGELFF. The DNA of the CDR3 is TGCGCCAGCAGCTTGGCAGACACCGGGGAGCTGTTTTTT.